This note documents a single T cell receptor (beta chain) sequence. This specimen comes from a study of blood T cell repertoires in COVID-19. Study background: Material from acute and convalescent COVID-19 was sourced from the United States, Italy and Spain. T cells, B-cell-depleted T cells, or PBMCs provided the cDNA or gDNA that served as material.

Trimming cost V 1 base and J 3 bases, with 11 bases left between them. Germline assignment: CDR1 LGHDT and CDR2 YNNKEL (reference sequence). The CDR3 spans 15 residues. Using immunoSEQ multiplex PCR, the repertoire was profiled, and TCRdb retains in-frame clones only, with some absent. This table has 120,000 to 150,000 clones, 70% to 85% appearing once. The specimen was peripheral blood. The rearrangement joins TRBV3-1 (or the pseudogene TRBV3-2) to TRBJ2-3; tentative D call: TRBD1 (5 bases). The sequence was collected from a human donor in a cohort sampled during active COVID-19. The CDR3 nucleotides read TGTGCCAGCAGCCAAGGACAGATTATAACAGATACGCAGTATTTT. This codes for CASSQGQIITDTQYF.